This T cell receptor (beta chain) was retrieved from a study of T cell changes during pregnancy in multiple sclerosis. The repertoire was sequenced with immunoSEQ multiplex PCR; TCRdb's copy has only in-frame clones and lacks some. Here the sample spans about 24,000 clones, under 95% being singletons. This sequence was found in a female donor in good health, enrolled as a control in a pregnancy study. This material consisted of CD8+ T cells from peripheral blood mononuclear cells, taken in the third trimester of pregnancy.

The CDR3 region is CASAQGWDIQYF. The DNA for the CDR3 is TGTGCCAGTGCCCAGGGATGGGACATTCAGTACTTC. The chain links TRBV6-5 to TRBJ2-4, with a tentative D call TRBD1 (5 bases). Germline loops: CDR1 MNHEY, CDR2 SVGAGI. Between the trimmed V and J ends, which lost 9 bases and 8 bases, there was a span of 14 bases. The CDR3 loop spans 12 amino acids.